The 17 T cell receptor beta chains below were found in one sample sequenced in a study of blood T cells in healthy people across ages. Combining a sample-barcoded 5' primer with a J-beta primer mix, a second PCR ran for roughly 7 to 12 cycles. MiXCR, applied by TCRdb to the 5' RACE reads, yields one record per CDR3 protein. This sample has 1.5 million to 2 million distinct CDR3 sequences, with 25% to 30% found just once. The sequenced material came from blood. These receptors came from a young woman in good health.

The chain uses TRBV10-3 and TRBJ2-1; 7 nucleotides align to TRBD2. After removal of 3 bases from V and 2 bases from J, the junction contained 7 bases not matched to a gene. The CDR3 is made up of 16 amino acids. Germline lookup yields CDR1 ENHRY and CDR2 SYGVKD. CDR3 protein: CAISDPSSGAYNEQFF. As DNA, the CDR3 is TGTGCCATCAGTGACCCCTCTAGCGGTGCCTACAATGAGCAGTTCTTC.

There are a few counts of this clonotype. The genes are TRBV27 and TRBJ2-1; possibly TRBD2 for D (6 bases). The germline V gene encodes CDR1 MNHEY and CDR2 SMNVEV (reference sequence). Trimming stripped 7 bases from V and 5 bases from J, with 12 bases between. The CDR3 has 13 amino acids. For the CDR3, the DNA is TGTGCCAGCAACACCGGACTAAACAATGAGCAGTTCTTC. Amino acids: CASNTGLNNEQFF.

This clonotype was found a few times. One end of the junction is discordant with germline, which a read error may explain. The gene calls are TRBV7-2 and TRBJ2-1; the D is unclear. This CDR3 has 12 residues. The germline gives CDR1 SGHTA, CDR2 FQGNSA. CDR3 amino acids: CASSFVPNGQFF. The CDR3 nucleotides read TGTGCCAGCAGCTTCGTCCCCAATGGGCAGTTCTTC. Variable domain in full (rest from reference TRBV7-2 and TRBJ2-1): GAGVSQSPSNKVTEKGKDVELRCDPISGHTALYWYRQSLGQGLEFLIYFQGNSAPDKSGLPSDRFSAERTGGSVSTLTIQRTQQEDSAVYLCASSFVPNGQFFGPGTRLTVL.

On this clonotype itself: Germline and junction disagree at one end, which may indicate a read error. The chain combines TRBV5-1 with TRBJ1-1; D is undetermined. CDR1 is SGHRS and CDR2 is YFSETQ in the germline V gene. This CDR3 comprises 15 residues. The CDR3 bases are TGCGCCAGCAGCCCCGGGGTTATAGTGAACACTAAAGCTTTCTTT. This encodes CASSPGVIVNTKAFF. Full variable domain (missing parts from reference TRBV5-1 and TRBJ1-1): KAGVTQTPRYLIKTRGQQVTLSCSPISGHRSVSWYQQTPGQGLQFLFEYFSETQRNKGNFPGRFSGRQFSNSRSEMNVSTLELGDSALYLCASSPGVIVNTKAFFGQGTRLTVV.

The J gene is TRBJ2-3, the V gene TRBV7-2; TRBD1 is a possible D gene (5 bases). CDR1 is SGHTA and CDR2 is FQGNSA in the germline V gene. Trimming pared 5 bases from V and 4 bases from J, leaving 16 bases between. This CDR3 contains 15 residues. CDR3 in DNA: TGTGCCAGCAGCCGGGTGGCGACAGTGGCAGATACGCAGTATTTT. This sequence encodes CASSRVATVADTQYF.

This clonotype showed up just a few times. The chain employs TRBV27 and TRBJ1-1, with a possible D match to TRBD1 (6 bases). CDR1 and CDR2 from the germline V gene are MNHEY and SMNVEV (reference sequence). The CDR3 extends over 13 amino acids. Trimming removed 2 bases at V and 9 bases at J, with 13 bases between. CDR3 in amino acids: CASSLQGQEKAFF. For the CDR3, the DNA is TGTGCCAGCAGTTTACAGGGGCAAGAAAAAGCTTTCTTT.

The rearrangement uses TRBV5-1 and TRBJ2-5, with TRBD2 identical over 9 bases. Germline V gene data show CDR1 as SGHRS and CDR2 as YFSETQ. V was clipped by 7 bases and J by 4 bases; unmatched bases: 11. CDR3 size: 15 residues. The CDR3 sequence: CASRRSGSGGETQYF. Here the CDR3 DNA reads TGCGCCAGCCGCCGTAGCGGGAGTGGAGGAGAGACCCAGTACTTC.

As concerns this clonotype: A much larger clonotype is one base distant, so this may be a read error. J is TRBJ2-5 and V is TRBV4-2; the match to TRBD2 covers 9 bases. Germline V gene lookup returns CDR1 LGHNA and CDR2 YNFKEQ. The CDR3 has 17 amino acids. CDR3 loop: CGSSQDQSGGSQETQYF. The CDR3 region has the DNA TGTGGCAGCAGCCAAGATCAGAGCGGGGGGTCACAAGAGACCCAGTACTTC.

This chain connects TRBV18 to TRBJ2-3; 10 nucleotides match TRBD2. The junction had 8 bases not matched to a gene; V was cut back by 3 bases and J by 2 bases. Germline assignment: CDR1 KGHSH and CDR2 LQKENI. The CDR3 covers 17 residues. The CDR3 is CASSPPTSGEYTDTQYF. The CDR3 DNA follows: TGTGCCAGCTCACCCCCTACTAGCGGGGAATACACAGATACGCAGTATTTT.

This clonotype was found a few times. The J gene is TRBJ2-1, the V gene TRBV7-2; D perhaps matches TRBD2 (5 bases). The CDR3 has 15 amino acids. Looked up from germline, CDR1 is SGHTA and CDR2 is FQGNSA. V lost 2 bases and J 5 bases, leaving 13 bases between the germline ends. Here the CDR3 DNA reads TGTGCCAGCAGCTTATTAGCGAGATGGGACAATGAGCAGTTCTTC. It translates to CASSLLARWDNEQFF.

V usage is TRBV12-3 or TRBV12-4 and J usage is TRBJ1-5; D might be TRBD1 (6 bases). This CDR3 contains 16 residues. V lost 1 base to trimming and J lost 5 bases, with 15 bases between them. This CDR3 reads CASSLDERGGDQPQHF. CDR3 DNA: TGTGCCAGCAGTTTAGACGAGCGGGGGGGCGATCAGCCCCAGCATTTT.

This chain joins TRBV9 and TRBJ1-5, with no clear D. The CDR3 length is 14 residues. The germline V gene has CDR1 SGDLS and CDR2 YYNGEE. The V and J ends lost 0 bases and 7 bases respectively, with 11 bases between them. The DNA for the CDR3 is TGTGCCAGCAGCGTAGAAGTAGCGGGGCAGCCCCAGCATTTT. Its translation is CASSVEVAGQPQHF.

This chain joins TRBV6-1 and TRBJ2-4; 10 bases agree with TRBD2. With V trimmed by 6 bases and J by 1 base, 9 bases remained unmatched. The germline gives CDR1 MNHNS, CDR2 SASEGT. CDR3 size: 17 residues. This CDR3 reads CASRRTSGARAKNIQYF. The CDR3 DNA sequence: TGTGCCAGCAGAAGGACTAGCGGAGCACGGGCCAAAAACATTCAGTACTTC.

This sequence joins TRBV4-1 and TRBJ2-5; D is unresolved. This CDR3 has 14 residues. The V gene lost 5 bases and the J gene lost 3 bases, with 13 bases spanning the gap. Germline V gene sequence: CDR1 MGHRA, CDR2 YSYEKL. The CDR3 region is CASSYPGREETQYF. The CDR3, as DNA: TGCGCCAGCAGCTACCCTGGTAGGGAAGAGACCCAGTACTTC.

Notes on this clonotype: A much larger clone lies a single base off, so this may be a read error. V gene TRBV29-1 combines with J gene TRBJ2-1; D is uncertain. There are 11 residues in the CDR3. Germline loops: CDR1 SQVTM, CDR2 ANQGSEA. CDR3 nucleotide sequence: TGCAGCGTTGAGAGCAGCAATGAGCAGGTCTTC. This gives the protein CSVESSNEQVF.

The chain couples TRBV20-1 to TRBJ1-1; tentatively, D is TRBD1 (6 bases). Looked up from germline, CDR1 is DFQATT and CDR2 is SNEGSKA (reference sequence). Trimming removed 6 bases from V and 4 bases from J, with 27 bases in between. CDR3 size: 17 residues. CDR3 region: CSAALVPSRGVGTEAFF. The CDR3 nucleotides read TGCAGTGCCGCCTTAGTACCTTCAAGGGGGGTTGGCACTGAAGCTTTCTTT.

The rearrangement uses TRBV20-1 and TRBJ2-3; maybe TRBD2 (6 bases). CDR1 is DFQATT, CDR2 SNEGSKA, per germline (reference sequence). The CDR3 runs to 14 residues. Trimming took 5 bases from V and 3 from J, leaving 15 bases between them. The CDR3 loop reads CSAPAGGWTDTQYF. DNA of the CDR3: TGCAGTGCTCCGGCCGGGGGATGGACAGATACGCAGTATTTT.